These T cell receptor beta chains were read from a single sample in a study of PD-1 blockade in classical Hodgkin lymphoma. This table comes from immunoSEQ multiplex PCR, and its TCRdb copy is limited to in-frame clones, with some not included. The sample consists of more than 15,000 clones, around 87% of them appearing once. Sequencing was carried out using peripheral blood mononuclear cells (PBMCs). These receptors were obtained from a human donor with classical Hodgkin lymphoma. Each CDR3 is given with its conserved first and last residue. A D gene is named only where the DNA matches it firmly. The size of a clone is reported for some rows only, either as once, few or many, or as a class for expanded clones.

clone size,D gene,V gene,J gene,CDR3 protein,CDR3 DNA
.,TRBD2,TRBV5-6,TRBJ2-1,CASSSQPGLAANNEQFF,TGTGCCAGCAGCTCCCAACCGGGACTAGCGGCTAACAATGAGCAGTTCTTC
.,.,TRBV6-5,TRBJ1-1,CASSYPFRRTGAFF,TGTGCCAGCAGTTACCCTTTCCGTAGAACCGGGGCTTTCTTT
.,.,TRBV19,TRBJ2-5,CASSDRPRETQYF,TGTGCCAGTAGTGACAGGCCTAGGGAGACCCAGTACTTC
.,.,TRBV7-2,TRBJ2-3,CASSLGAGGGRDTQYF,TGTGCCAGCAGCTTAGGAGCGGGTGGGGGCCGAGATACGCAGTATTTT
.,.,TRBV19,TRBJ1-5,CASTSGRVASSGPNQPQHF,TGTGCCAGTACCTCCGGTAGGGTGGCCTCCTCAGGACCGAATCAGCCCCAGCATTTT
.,.,TRBV19,TRBJ2-7,CASSKEWGHYEQYF,TGTGCCAGTAGCAAAGAATGGGGGCACTACGAGCAGTACTTC
.,TRBD1,TRBV7-2,TRBJ2-7,CASSSPQTGGGHEQYF,TGTGCCAGCAGCTCCCCCCAGACAGGGGGCGGCCACGAGCAGTACTTC
.,.,TRBV7-2,TRBJ1-2,CASSTQLNYGYTF,TGTGCCAGCAGCACCCAGCTCAACTATGGCTACACCTTC
.,.,TRBV6-5,TRBJ1-2,CASSSYMEGRNGYTF,TGTGCCAGCAGTTCCTACATGGAGGGCCGAAATGGCTACACCTTC
.,.,TRBV7-9,TRBJ1-2,CASSSQTWGYGYTF,TGTGCCAGCAGCTCTCAGACCTGGGGGTATGGCTACACCTTC
few,TRBD2,TRBV5-4,TRBJ2-3,CASSWEAGGPGDTQYF,TGTGCCAGCAGCTGGGAAGCGGGAGGGCCAGGGGATACGCAGTATTTT
.,.,TRBV7-2,TRBJ1-1,CASSFGGNTEAFF,TGTGCCAGCAGCTTCGGAGGAAACACTGAAGCTTTCTTT
.,.,TRBV4-3,TRBJ1-5,CASSQDGDSNQPQHF,TGCGCCAGCAGCCAGGACGGGGATAGCAATCAGCCCCAGCATTTT
.,.,TRBV29-1,TRBJ2-1,CSVEDPGNEQFF,TGCAGCGTTGAAGATCCTGGCAATGAGCAGTTCTTC
.,TRBD1,TRBV5-1,TRBJ2-2,CASSYGTGRAYGELFF,TGCGCCAGCAGCTATGGGACAGGTCGGGCCTACGGGGAGCTGTTTTTT
.,TRBD2,TRBV30,TRBJ2-2,CAWSKGLAGVTGELFF,TGTGCCTGGAGCAAAGGACTAGCGGGAGTCACCGGGGAGCTGTTTTTT
.,.,TRBV2,TRBJ1-6,CASSLDGYNSPLHF,TGTGCCAGCAGTTTGGACGGCTATAATTCACCCCTCCACTTT
.,TRBD1,TRBV27,TRBJ2-5,CASSYSGTGSSKTQYF,TGTGCCAGCAGTTACTCCGGGACAGGCTCTTCCAAGACCCAGTACTTC
.,.,TRBV5-1,TRBJ2-1,CASSLVPGLSYNEQFF,TGCGCCAGCAGCTTGGTTCCGGGACTCTCCTACAATGAGCAGTTCTTC
.,.,TRBV7-3,TRBJ2-2,CASSPSGDAPTGELFF,TGTGCCAGCAGCCCCTCTGGGGACGCACCAACCGGGGAGCTGTTTTTT
.,.,TRBV11-2,TRBJ2-4,CASSRRGGGDIQYF,TGTGCCAGCAGCCGACGGGGAGGGGGAGACATTCAGTACTTC
.,.,TRBV5-1,TRBJ2-3,CASSKGFTDTQYF,TGCGCCAGCAGCAAGGGGTTCACAGATACGCAGTATTTT
.,.,TRBV27,TRBJ2-1,CASSLFPAGENPTLIHEQFF,TGTGCCAGCAGTTTATTTCCGGCAGGGGAGAACCCTACGTTAATCCATGAGCAGTTCTTC
few,TRBD2,TRBV11-2,TRBJ2-7,CASSSGGLAGSYEQYF,TGTGCCAGCAGCTCGGGCGGGCTAGCGGGATCCTACGAGCAGTACTTC